The following is a T cell receptor (beta chain) sequence with its context. TCR beta sequences were obtained from blood CD8+ and CD4+ T cells. Negative isolation yielded CD8+ and CD4+ T cells; FACS enriched TEMRA cells. This record comes from a study of CD8 T cells in Susac syndrome. CDR1 and CDR2 from the germline V gene are SGHVS and FQNEAQ. V lost 3 bases and J lost 2, with 10 bases in between. The CDR3 totals 14 residues. 0.5 to 1 ug RNA was reverse transcribed with random hexamers. Across 54 Vbeta and 13 Jbeta, TCR beta CDR3 was amplified with immunoSEQ multiplex PCR. TCRdb re-analysed the immunoSEQ multiplex PCR reads in MiXCR, keeping a single row per CDR3 protein. Here the sample spans 250,000 to 350,000 distinct CDR3 sequences, around 92% being singletons.

The clonotype originates from a human donor with multiple sclerosis. The chain employs TRBV7-8 and TRBJ2-5, with D unresolved. The sequenced sample consisted of CD4+ T cells from PBMCs. This CDR3 reads CASSFVTPQETQYF. In DNA form, the CDR3 reads TGTGCCAGCAGCTTCGTCACACCACAAGAGACCCAGTACTTC.